This T cell receptor beta chain was captured by sequencing in a study of T cell responses to AZD1222 COVID-19 vaccine. The V gene's germline CDR1 is SEHNR and CDR2 FQNEAQ (reference sequence). V dropped 1 base and J dropped 4; count of bases not matched to a gene: 12. This CDR3 comprises 18 residues. Sequenced by immunoSEQ multiplex PCR; TCRdb stores in-frame clones only, minus some. The table records approximately 80,000 clones, 75% to 90% of them present only once. This specimen was peripheral blood, taken 28 days after the second AZD1222 dose. The V and J genes are TRBV7-9 and TRBJ2-2; TRBD2 matches 7 bases. The TCR comes from an adult who received the AZD1222 COVID-19 vaccine. The chain's CDR3 is CASSLGSYAGESTGELFF. CDR3 in DNA: TGTGCCAGCAGCTTAGGTTCTTATGCGGGGGAAAGCACCGGGGAGCTGTTTTTT.